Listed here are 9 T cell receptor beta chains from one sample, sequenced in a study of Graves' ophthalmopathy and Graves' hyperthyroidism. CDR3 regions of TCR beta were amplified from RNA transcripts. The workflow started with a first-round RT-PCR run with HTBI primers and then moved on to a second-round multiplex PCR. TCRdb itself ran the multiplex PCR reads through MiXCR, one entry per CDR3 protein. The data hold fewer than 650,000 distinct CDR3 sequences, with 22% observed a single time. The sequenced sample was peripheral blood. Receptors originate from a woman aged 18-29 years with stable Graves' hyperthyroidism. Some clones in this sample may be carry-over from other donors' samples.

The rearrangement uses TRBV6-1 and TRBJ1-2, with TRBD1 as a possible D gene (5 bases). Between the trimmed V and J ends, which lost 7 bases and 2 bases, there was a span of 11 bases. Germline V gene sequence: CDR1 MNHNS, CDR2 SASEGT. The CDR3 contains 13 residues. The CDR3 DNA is TGTGCCAGCACCTACGGGGGGAACTATGGCTACACCTTC. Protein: CASTYGGNYGYTF.

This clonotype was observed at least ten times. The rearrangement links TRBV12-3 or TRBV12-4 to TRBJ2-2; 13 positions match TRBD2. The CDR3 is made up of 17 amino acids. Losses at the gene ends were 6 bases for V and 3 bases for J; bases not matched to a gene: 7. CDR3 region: CASRAGTSGAYTGELFF. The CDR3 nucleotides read TGTGCCAGCAGGGCCGGGACTAGCGGGGCCTACACCGGGGAGCTGTTTTTT.

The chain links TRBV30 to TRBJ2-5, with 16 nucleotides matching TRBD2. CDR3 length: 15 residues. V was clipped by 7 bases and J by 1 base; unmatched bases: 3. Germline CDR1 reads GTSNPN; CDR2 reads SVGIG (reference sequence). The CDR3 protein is CASGLAGGIQETQYF. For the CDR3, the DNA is TGTGCCTCGGGACTAGCGGGAGGGATCCAAGAGACCCAGTACTTC.

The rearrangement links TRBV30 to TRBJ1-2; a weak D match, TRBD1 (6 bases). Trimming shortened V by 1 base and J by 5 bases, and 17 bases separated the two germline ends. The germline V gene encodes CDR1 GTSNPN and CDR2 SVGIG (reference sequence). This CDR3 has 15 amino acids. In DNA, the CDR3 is TGTGCCTGGAGTGGGCCCCCGGACAGAGCATATGGCTACACCTTC. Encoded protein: CAWSGPPDRAYGYTF.

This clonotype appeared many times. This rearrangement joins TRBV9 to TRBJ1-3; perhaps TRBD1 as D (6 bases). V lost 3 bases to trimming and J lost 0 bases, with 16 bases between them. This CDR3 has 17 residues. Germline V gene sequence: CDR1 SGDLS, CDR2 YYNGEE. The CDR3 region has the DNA TGTGCCAGCAGCGAAAATCCGGGACACAACTCTGGAAACACCATATATTTT. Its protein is CASSENPGHNSGNTIYF. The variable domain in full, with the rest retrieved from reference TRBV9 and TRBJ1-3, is DSGVTQTPKHLITATGQRVTLRCSPRSGDLSVYWYQQSLDQGLQFLIQYYNGEERAKGNILERFSAQQFPDLHSELNLSSLELGDSALYFCASSENPGHNSGNTIYFGEGSWLTVV.

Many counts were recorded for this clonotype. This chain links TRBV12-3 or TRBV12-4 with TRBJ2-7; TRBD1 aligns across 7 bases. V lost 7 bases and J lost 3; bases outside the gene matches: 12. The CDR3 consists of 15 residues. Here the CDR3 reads CASTPGTEKYYEQYF. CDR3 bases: TGTGCCAGCACCCCGGGGACAGAGAAGTACTACGAGCAGTACTTC.

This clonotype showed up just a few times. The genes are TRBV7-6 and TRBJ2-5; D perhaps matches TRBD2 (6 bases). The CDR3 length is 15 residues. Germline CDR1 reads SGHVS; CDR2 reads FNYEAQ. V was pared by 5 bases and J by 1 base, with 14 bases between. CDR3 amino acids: CASSPLWDSQETQYF. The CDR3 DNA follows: TGTGCCAGCAGCCCCCTCTGGGACTCCCAAGAGACCCAGTACTTC.

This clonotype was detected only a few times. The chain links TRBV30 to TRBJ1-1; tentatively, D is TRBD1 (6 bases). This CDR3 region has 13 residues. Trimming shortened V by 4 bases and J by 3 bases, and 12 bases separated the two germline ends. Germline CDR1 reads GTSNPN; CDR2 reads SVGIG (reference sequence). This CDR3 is CAWKIQGDTEAFF. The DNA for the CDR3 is TGTGCCTGGAAAATACAGGGTGACACTGAAGCTTTCTTT.

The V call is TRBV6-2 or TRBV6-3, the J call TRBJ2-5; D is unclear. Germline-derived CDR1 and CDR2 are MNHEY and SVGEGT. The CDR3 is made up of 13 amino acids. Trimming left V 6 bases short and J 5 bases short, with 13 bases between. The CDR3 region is CASSHYDVETQYF. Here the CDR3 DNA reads TGTGCCAGCAGCCACTATGATGTGGAGACCCAGTACTTC.